A selection of T cell receptor beta chains follows, all from one sample in a study of shared T cell receptors in the human thymus. Profiling relied on immunoSEQ multiplex PCR, and the TCRdb table lists in-frame clones only, not all of them. Among hundreds of thousands of clones listed, around 82% were seen once. Another study also made use of these data, one on human thymus T cells.

Sequencing used thymocytes. The origin of the receptors is a boy under three years old with a congenital heart defect. Both conserved end residues are part of each CDR3. D genes are given only for firm matches.

d_call,j_call,v_call,cdr3_aa
.,TRBJ2-5,TRBV13,CASSLSAPSTGPQETQYF
TRBD2,TRBJ2-4,TRBV20-1,CSVGGGNIQYF
.,TRBJ2-7,TRBV11-2,CASSWGGLSSYEQYF
TRBD1,TRBJ2-5,TRBV28,CASSLPPARTGSSETQYF
.,TRBJ1-4,TRBV9,CASSHRISTNEKLFF
TRBD1,TRBJ2-2,TRBV6-5,CASSRDRANTGELFF
.,TRBJ1-2,TRBV9,CASSSPLSSILSF
.,TRBJ1-5,TRBV27,CASSPLFVSNQPQHF
TRBD1,TRBJ2-7,TRBV29-1,CSVEGGQGDFYEQYF
.,TRBJ2-7,TRBV11-3,CASSNLREGVGPYEQYF
.,TRBJ2-7,TRBV7-6,CASSFLAGMRDEQYF
TRBD2,TRBJ2-1,TRBV11-2,CASSLEGRLAGSNEQFF
TRBD2,TRBJ2-3,TRBV7-3,CASSSASGTTLDTQYF
.,TRBJ2-7,TRBV4-3,CASSQDSYEQYF
TRBD1,TRBJ2-7,TRBV6-6,CASSTGQGAFEQYF
TRBD1,TRBJ2-3,TRBV6-5,CASSSRDRTDTQYF
.,TRBJ1-2,TRBV4-3,CASSQDVRGHYGYTF
TRBD1,TRBJ1-2,TRBV7-6,CASSSGQANYGYTF
.,TRBJ1-5,TRBV4-2,CASSLSTAVPSGNQPQHF
TRBD2,TRBJ2-3,TRBV27,CASSQRLASKVDTQYF
TRBD1,TRBJ2-3,TRBV4-1,CASSHPGQGRGSSWKPDTQYF
TRBD2,TRBJ2-1,TRBV30,CAWSVISGLAGAAYNEQFF
.,TRBJ2-1,TRBV27,CASSIRGPMDEQFF
TRBD2,TRBJ2-7,TRBV6-1,CASSEALSGLAGGCSYEQYF
TRBD1,TRBJ2-7,TRBV6-4,CASSDPWGGDRGRYEQYF
TRBD2,TRBJ2-5,TRBV11-3,CASSYRGLAGPYETQYF
.,TRBJ2-3,TRBV2,CARLGDTQYF
TRBD1,TRBJ2-2,TRBV5-1,CASSPRDRGPTGELFF
.,TRBJ1-5,TRBV7-2,CASSLGGGLNQPQHF
TRBD1,TRBJ2-2,TRBV5-1,CASSFIAGGTGELFF
.,TRBJ2-5,TRBV27,CASSEETQYF
TRBD2,TRBJ2-3,TRBV9,CASTTPVAGGGDTQYF
.,TRBJ2-5,TRBV4-1,CASSQARSRETQYF
TRBD2,TRBJ2-3,TRBV7-9,CASSPPGGDPTDTQYF
TRBD2,TRBJ2-5,TRBV25-1,CASAQGAGGDQETQYF
TRBD1,TRBJ1-5,TRBV10-3,CAIRDRRGQPQHF
.,TRBJ2-7,TRBV6-1,CASSERGFSYEQYF
.,TRBJ2-3,TRBV2,CASSEDRMADTQYF
TRBD1,TRBJ2-1,TRBV29-1,CSVGTGPGEQFF
.,TRBJ2-3,TRBV11-3,CASSRRGTDTQYF
TRBD2,TRBJ2-1,TRBV5-1,CASSLAPGGYYNEQFF
TRBD1,TRBJ2-7,TRBV28,CASSFRTGLGYEQYF
TRBD2,TRBJ2-7,TRBV14,CASSHGASGIYEQYF
.,TRBJ1-2,TRBV9,CASSPVVSNYGYTF
.,TRBJ2-3,TRBV27,CAASDIHTDTQYF
.,TRBJ2-7,TRBV4-1,CASSQDTSTEQYF
.,TRBJ2-7,TRBV28,CASSLQTFSYEQYF
TRBD2,TRBJ2-3,TRBV5-6,CASSGGGGRTDTQYF
TRBD2,TRBJ2-7,TRBV4-1,CASSHSNGTSGSGSYEQYF
.,TRBJ2-5,TRBV19,CASSPRVQGNRETQYF
TRBD2,TRBJ2-3,TRBV28,CASAGTSGTHSTDTQYF
TRBD1,TRBJ1-1,TRBV30,CAWTGEPWAPTGGRGARNTEAFF
TRBD1,TRBJ2-1,TRBV19,CASSIDGSADRGLGRVGYNEQFF